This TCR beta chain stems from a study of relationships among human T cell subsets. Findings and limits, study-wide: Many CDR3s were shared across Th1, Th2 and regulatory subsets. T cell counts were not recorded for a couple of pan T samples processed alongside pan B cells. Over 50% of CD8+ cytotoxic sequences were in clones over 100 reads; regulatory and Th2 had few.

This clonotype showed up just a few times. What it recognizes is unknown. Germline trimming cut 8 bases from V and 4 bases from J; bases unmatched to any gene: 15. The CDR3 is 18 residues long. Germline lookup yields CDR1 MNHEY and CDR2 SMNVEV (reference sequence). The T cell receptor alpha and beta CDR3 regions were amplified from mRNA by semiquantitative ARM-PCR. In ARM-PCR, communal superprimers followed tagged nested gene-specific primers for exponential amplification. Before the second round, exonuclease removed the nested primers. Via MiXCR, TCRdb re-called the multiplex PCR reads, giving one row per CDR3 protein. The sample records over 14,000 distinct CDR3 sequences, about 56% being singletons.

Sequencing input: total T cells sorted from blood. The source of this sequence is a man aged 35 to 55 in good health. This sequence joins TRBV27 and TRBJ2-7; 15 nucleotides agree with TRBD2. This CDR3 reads CASGQHDGLAGGPYEQYF. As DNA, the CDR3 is TGTGCCAGCGGTCAACACGACGGACTAGCGGGAGGGCCTTACGAGCAGTACTTC.